The T cell receptor (beta chain) described here comes from a study of CD8+ T cells in alopecia areata. Reverse transcribed after extraction, RNA yielded cDNA as the sequencing template. The repertoire was sequenced with immunoSEQ multiplex PCR; TCRdb's copy has only in-frame clones and lacks some. The table lists around 140,000 clones, approximately 48% of them singletons. Germline CDR1 SGDLS, CDR2 YYNGEE. Between the trimmed V and J ends, which lost 6 bases and 7 bases, there was a span of 11 bases. This CDR3 contains 13 residues. The sample holds a few counts of this clone. Sorting from PBMCs produced CD4+ and CD8+ T cells.

The genes are TRBV9 and TRBJ1-6; maybe TRBD1 (5 bases). The sequence was collected from a human donor with alopecia areata. The material was CD8+ T cells sorted from blood, obtained at week 0. For the CDR3, the DNA is TGTGCCAGCACCCCGGGGGGGAATTCACCCCTCCACTTT. This encodes CASTPGGNSPLHF.